Listed here are 15 T cell receptor beta chains from one sample, sequenced in a study of blood T cell repertoires in COVID-19. Using immunoSEQ multiplex PCR, the repertoire was profiled, and TCRdb retains in-frame clones only, with some absent. The sample includes 87,000 or so clones, around 80% of them seen just once. The sample comprised peripheral blood. These TCRs come from an elderly woman with active or convalescent COVID-19.

This clone occurred once. The V and J genes are TRBV4-3 and TRBJ1-2, with 7 bases matching TRBD1. With 0 bases clipped from V and 1 base from J, the junction kept 8 bases outside the gene matches. Germline CDR1 reads LGHNA; CDR2 reads YSLEER. The CDR3 spans 17 residues. The CDR3 here is CASSQEYRTGYNYGYTF. The CDR3 DNA reads as TGCGCCAGCAGCCAAGAGTATAGGACAGGATATAACTATGGCTACACCTTC.

The gene calls are TRBV29-1 and TRBJ2-1, with 9 nucleotides matching TRBD2. The ends lost 3 bases at V and 1 base at J; junction bases unmatched: 7. The CDR3 loop spans 16 amino acids. Germline V gives CDR1 SQVTM, CDR2 ANQGSEA. The CDR3 loop is CSVDPGTSPSYNEQFF. The CDR3, as DNA: TGCAGCGTTGATCCAGGGACTAGCCCGTCCTACAATGAGCAGTTCTTC.

The rearrangement uses TRBV5-5 and TRBJ1-5; D perhaps matches TRBD1 (6 bases). Trimming left V 2 bases short and J 0 bases short, with 21 bases between. This CDR3 contains 19 residues. The germline V gene encodes CDR1 SGHKS and CDR2 YYEKEE (reference sequence). CDR3 protein: CASSLIYPGHTYSNQPQHF. The DNA for the CDR3 is TGTGCCAGCAGCTTAATCTACCCGGGACACACTTATAGCAATCAGCCCCAGCATTTT.

The rearrangement joins TRBV19 to TRBJ1-1; 10 bases are a match to TRBD1. The CDR3 has 17 amino acids. Germline V CDR1 and CDR2: LNHDA, SQIVND (reference sequence). V lost 6 bases to trimming and J lost 4 bases; unmatched junction nucleotides: 14. The CDR3, as DNA: TGTGCCAGTAGACGCGGACAGGGGGAGGCTTCGGGCACTGAAGCTTTCTTT. The encoded protein is CASRRGQGEASGTEAFF.

The chain carries TRBV28 and TRBJ1-5, with 10 nucleotides matching TRBD1. This CDR3 comprises 17 residues. Trimming at V came to 1 base and at J to 7 bases, leaving 10 bases not matched to a gene. Per the germline V gene, CDR1 is MDHEN and CDR2 is SYDVKM. CDR3 in amino acids: CASSLFGGQGTAQPQHF. The CDR3 DNA sequence: TGTGCCAGCAGTTTATTTGGGGGACAGGGGACGGCCCAGCCCCAGCATTTT.

The J gene is TRBJ2-3, the V gene TRBV19, with 8 bases matching TRBD2. Trimming took 6 bases from V and 7 from J; bases not matched to a gene: 3. In germline, CDR1 is LNHDA, CDR2 SQIVND (reference sequence). The CDR3 sequence is 12 residues long. The CDR3 region has the DNA TGTGCCAGTAGCACGGGGGGGAATACGCAGTATTTT. This gives the protein CASSTGGNTQYF.

This chain joins TRBV9 and TRBJ2-1; 9 positions agree with TRBD1. Trimming removed 3 bases from V and 1 base from J; junction bases left unmatched: 2. Germline V gives CDR1 SGDLS, CDR2 YYNGEE. There are 15 residues in the CDR3. The CDR3 sequence: CASSGGQGSYNEQFF. CDR3 bases: TGTGCCAGCAGCGGGGGACAGGGTTCCTACAATGAGCAGTTCTTC.

The chain recombines TRBV13 with TRBJ2-5, with 7 bases that match TRBD1. V was pared by 0 bases and J by 2 bases, with 3 bases of the junction left unmatched. Germline V lookup: CDR1 PRHDT, CDR2 FYEKMQ (reference sequence). The CDR3 consists of 15 residues. The chain's CDR3 is CASSLGQGEQETQYF. The CDR3 DNA reads TGTGCCAGCAGCTTAGGCCAGGGGGAGCAAGAGACCCAGTACTTC. The full variable domain, completed using reference TRBV13 and TRBJ2-5, is AAGVIQSPRHLIKEKRETATLKCYPIPRHDTVYWYQQGPGQDPQFLISFYEKMQSDKGSIPDRFSAQQFSDYHSELNMSSLELGDSALYFCASSLGQGEQETQYFGPGTRLLVL.

The chain recombines TRBV15 with TRBJ1-3; D not resolved. Germline V gene lookup returns CDR1 LNHNV and CDR2 YYDKDF (reference sequence). The CDR3 has 15 residues. Trimming shortened V by 0 bases and J by 4 bases, and 10 bases separated the two germline ends. The DNA for the CDR3 is TGTGCCACCAGCAGAGACCAGGCTCACGGAAACACCATATATTTT. Protein product: CATSRDQAHGNTIYF.

The chain employs TRBV7-9 and TRBJ1-3; 9 positions agree with TRBD1. Germline CDR1 is SEHNR and CDR2 is FQNEAQ (reference sequence). The CDR3 totals 14 residues. V lost 5 bases, J lost 4 bases, and 3 bases stayed unmatched. CDR3 loop: CASSAGTGGNTIYF. The CDR3 DNA follows: TGTGCCAGCAGCGCCGGGACAGGGGGAAACACCATATATTTT.

The rearrangement uses TRBV7-9 and TRBJ1-4; the D gene is possibly TRBD1 (5 bases). The germline V gene encodes CDR1 SEHNR and CDR2 FQNEAQ (reference sequence). V lost 1 base, J lost 2 bases, and 8 bases lay in between. There are 15 residues in the CDR3. The DNA of the CDR3 is TGTGCCAGCAGCTTAGAGGGGCTCACTAATGAAAAACTGTTTTTT. It is translated as CASSLEGLTNEKLFF.

This chain uses TRBV4-1 with TRBJ1-1; 10 bases agree with TRBD1. J gave up 6 bases and V 2 bases, and 9 bases lay outside the gene matches. Looked up from germline, CDR1 is MGHRA and CDR2 is YSYEKL. The CDR3 covers 16 residues. CDR3 sequence reads: CASSQFSPGQGSEAFF. The CDR3, as DNA: TGCGCCAGCAGCCAATTTTCACCGGGACAGGGGTCTGAAGCTTTCTTT.

V usage is TRBV11-1 and J usage is TRBJ1-1; perhaps TRBD1 as D (6 bases). The CDR3 is 14 residues long. Germline-derived CDR1 and CDR2 are SGHAT and FQDESV (reference sequence). V was pared by 4 bases and J by 5 bases, with 14 bases between. CDR3 DNA sequence: TGTGCCAGCAGCTCGTCGCCTAGGGGGACTGAAGCTTTCTTT. It encodes CASSSSPRGTEAFF.

The gene calls are TRBV9 and TRBJ2-7; the D is unclear. Germline CDR1 SGDLS, CDR2 YYNGEE. The CDR3 totals 14 residues. The V end lost 0 bases, the J end lost 0 bases, and 7 bases lay between the germline ends. The CDR3 is CASSVVGSSYEQYF. Here the CDR3 DNA reads TGTGCCAGCAGCGTAGTGGGCAGCTCCTACGAGCAGTACTTC.

The chain combines TRBV18 with TRBJ2-1; D is possibly TRBD2 (6 bases). Deletions cut 6 bases from V and 7 bases from J, with 19 bases between. This CDR3 is 15 amino acids long. Germline CDR1 is KGHSH and CDR2 is LQKENI. For the CDR3, the DNA is TGTGCCAGCTCCCCTCGGGCCCGGCTAGCGAATGAGCAGTTCTTC. Its translation: CASSPRARLANEQFF.